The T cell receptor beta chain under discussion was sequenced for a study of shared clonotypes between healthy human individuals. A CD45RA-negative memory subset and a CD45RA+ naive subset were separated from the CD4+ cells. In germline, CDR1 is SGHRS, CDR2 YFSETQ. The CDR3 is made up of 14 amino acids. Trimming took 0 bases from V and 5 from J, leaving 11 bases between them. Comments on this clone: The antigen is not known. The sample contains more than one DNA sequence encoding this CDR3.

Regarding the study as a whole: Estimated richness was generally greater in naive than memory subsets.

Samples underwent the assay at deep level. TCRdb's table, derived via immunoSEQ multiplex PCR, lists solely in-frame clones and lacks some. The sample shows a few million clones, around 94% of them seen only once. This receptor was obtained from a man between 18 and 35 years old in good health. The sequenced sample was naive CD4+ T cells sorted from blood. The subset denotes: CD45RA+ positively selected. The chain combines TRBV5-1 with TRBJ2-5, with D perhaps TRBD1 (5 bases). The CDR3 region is CASSLGQGWETQYF. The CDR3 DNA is TGCGCCAGCAGCTTGGGGCAGGGTTGGGAGACCCAGTACTTC.